This record concerns one T cell receptor beta chain sequence. Each CDR3 protein gets one entry in TCRdb, which reprocessed the 5' RACE reads and gives no DNA. The listing contains hundreds of thousands of distinct CDR3 sequences. The data derive from a study of T cells expressing NK-cell markers. The CDR3 contains 15 residues. Germline V gives CDR1 SGHTA, CDR2 FQGNSA. The chain carries TRBV7-2 and TRBJ2-1; TCRdb names TRBD1, which stays unverified in the absence of DNA. The source material was blood T cells: a sorted CD56 or NKG2C T cell subset, CD4+ or CD8+ T cells, or bulk PBMC T cells (not recorded which). This sequence originates from a woman aged 18-70 years in good health. The chain's CDR3 is CASSFGRGRVNEQFF.